This T cell receptor (beta chain) was identified in a study of cytomegalovirus exposure and HLA in healthy donors. Study observations and caveats: Published work reported that the classifier diagnosed cytomegalovirus status with high specificity and sensitivity.

Germline V gives CDR1 SEHNR, CDR2 FQNEAQ (reference sequence). The V and J ends lost 3 bases and 3 bases respectively, with 12 bases between them. This CDR3 has 14 residues. This clone was seen only once. The antigen is unknown. PCR employed 60 Vbeta and 13 Jbeta primers. The table came from immunoSEQ multiplex PCR; TCRdb's copy has only in-frame clones and leaves some out. The sample holds 150,000 to 200,000 clones, 85% seen once. This sequence originates from a boy between 2 and 10 years old in good health and CMV-seronegative. What was sequenced was PBMCs. V gene TRBV7-9 combines with J gene TRBJ2-7; weak D call: TRBD2 (7 bases). The CDR3 loop reads CASSFRGADYEQYF. The DNA of the CDR3 is TGTGCCAGCAGCTTTCGGGGGGCGGACTACGAGCAGTACTTC.